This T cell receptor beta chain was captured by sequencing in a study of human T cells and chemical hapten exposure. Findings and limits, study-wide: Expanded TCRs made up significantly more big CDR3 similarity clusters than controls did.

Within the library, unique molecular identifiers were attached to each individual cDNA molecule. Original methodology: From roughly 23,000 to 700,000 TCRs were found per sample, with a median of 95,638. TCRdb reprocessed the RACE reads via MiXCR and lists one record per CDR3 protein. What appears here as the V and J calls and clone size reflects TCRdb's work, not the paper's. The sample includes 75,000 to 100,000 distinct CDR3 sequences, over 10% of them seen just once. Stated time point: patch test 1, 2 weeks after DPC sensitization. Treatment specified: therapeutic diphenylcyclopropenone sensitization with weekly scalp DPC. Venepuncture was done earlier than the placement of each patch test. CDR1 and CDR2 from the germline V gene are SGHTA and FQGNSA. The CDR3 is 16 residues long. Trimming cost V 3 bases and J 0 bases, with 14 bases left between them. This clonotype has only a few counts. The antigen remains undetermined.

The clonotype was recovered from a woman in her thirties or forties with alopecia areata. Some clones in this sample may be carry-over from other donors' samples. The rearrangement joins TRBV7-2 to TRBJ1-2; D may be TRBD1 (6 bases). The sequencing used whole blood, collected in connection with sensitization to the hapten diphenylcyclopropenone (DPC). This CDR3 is CASSLATGYTNYGYTF. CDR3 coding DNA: TGTGCCAGCAGCTTGGCGACAGGATACACTAACTATGGCTACACCTTC.